This T cell receptor beta chain was identified in a study of identical twins. Whole-study results and caveats: The models gave estimates that fell short of the out-of-frame TCR alpha sharing seen in monozygotic twins. Reduced insertions were recorded for abundant cord blood beta clonotypes, with no such pattern in memory repertoires. Possibly, invariant MAIT and iNKT cells partly confounded zero-insertion analyses.

With 1 base clipped from V and 0 bases from J, the junction kept 5 bases outside the gene matches. Germline loops: CDR1 SGHAT, CDR2 FQNNGV. The CDR3 is 16 amino acids. With respect to this clonotype: What it binds is not known.

Template switching created a universal primer site, and the cDNA included unique molecular identifiers. TCRdb reanalysed the 5' RACE reads using MiXCR and keeps one entry per CDR3 protein. The data contain hundreds of thousands of distinct CDR3 sequences, roughly 6% of them singletons. The sequenced sample consisted of naive T cells sorted from blood. V is TRBV11-2 and J is TRBJ2-7; TRBD2 aligns across 8 bases. The TCR sequence derives from a man younger than 35 in good health. CDR3 protein: CASSLAGRGGSYEQYF. CDR3 nucleotides: TGTGCCAGCAGCTTAGCGGGCCGGGGGGGCTCCTACGAGCAGTACTTC.